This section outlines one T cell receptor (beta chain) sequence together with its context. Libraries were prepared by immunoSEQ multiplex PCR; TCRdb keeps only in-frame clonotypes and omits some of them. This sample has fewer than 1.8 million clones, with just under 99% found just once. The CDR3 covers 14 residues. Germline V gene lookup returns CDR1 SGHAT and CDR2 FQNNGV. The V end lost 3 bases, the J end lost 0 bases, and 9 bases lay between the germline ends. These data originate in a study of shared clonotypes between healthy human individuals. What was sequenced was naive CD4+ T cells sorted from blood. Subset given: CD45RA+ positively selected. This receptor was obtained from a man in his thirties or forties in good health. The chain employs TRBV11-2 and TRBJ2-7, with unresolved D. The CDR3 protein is CASSFSTGSYEQYF. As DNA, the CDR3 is TGTGCCAGCAGCTTTTCGACTGGCTCCTACGAGCAGTACTTC.